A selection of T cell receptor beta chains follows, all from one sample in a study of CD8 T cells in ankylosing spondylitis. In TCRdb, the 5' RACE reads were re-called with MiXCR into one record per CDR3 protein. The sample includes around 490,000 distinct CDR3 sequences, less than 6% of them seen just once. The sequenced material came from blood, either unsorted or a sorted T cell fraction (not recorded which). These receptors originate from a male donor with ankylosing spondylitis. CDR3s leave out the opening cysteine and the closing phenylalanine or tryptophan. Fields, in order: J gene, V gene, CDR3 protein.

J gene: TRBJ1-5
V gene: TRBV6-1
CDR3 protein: ASSEGIRRPQH

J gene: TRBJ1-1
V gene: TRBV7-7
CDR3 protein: ASSLVRDSEAF

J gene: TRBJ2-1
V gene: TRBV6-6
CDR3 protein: ASSYDPPDEQF

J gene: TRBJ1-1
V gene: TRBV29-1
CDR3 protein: SVEITGLGYEAF

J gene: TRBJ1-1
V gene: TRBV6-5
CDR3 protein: ASSLERAGFLAF

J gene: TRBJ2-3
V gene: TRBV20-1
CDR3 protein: SARSRSTDTQY

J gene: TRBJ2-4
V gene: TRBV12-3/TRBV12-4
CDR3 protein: ASRPPGSQGGNIQY

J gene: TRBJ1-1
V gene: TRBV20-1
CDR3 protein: SAFDRLSGVNTEAF

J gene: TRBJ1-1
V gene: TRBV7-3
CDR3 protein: ASSLRGGHLNTEAF

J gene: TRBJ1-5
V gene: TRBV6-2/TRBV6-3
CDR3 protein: ASSWGLGGQPQH

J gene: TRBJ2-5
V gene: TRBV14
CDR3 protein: ASSFRDGETQY

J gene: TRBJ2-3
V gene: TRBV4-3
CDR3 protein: ASSRSGLSGDTQY

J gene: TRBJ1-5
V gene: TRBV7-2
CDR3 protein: ASSLSQVNQPQH

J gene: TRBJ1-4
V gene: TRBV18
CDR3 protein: ASSQLLDPNEKLF

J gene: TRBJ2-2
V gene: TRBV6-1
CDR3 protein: ASIRDFRPGELF

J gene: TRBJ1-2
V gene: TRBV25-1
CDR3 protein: ASSERGQTYGYT

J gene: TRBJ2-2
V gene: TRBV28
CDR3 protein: ASRLFGGGELF

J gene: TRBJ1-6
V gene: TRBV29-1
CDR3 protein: TPGSLLTDFFSLH

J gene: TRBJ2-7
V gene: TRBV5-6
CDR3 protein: ASSRNSGQVGEQY

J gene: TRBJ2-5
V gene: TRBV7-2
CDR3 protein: ASSLGLVGGQETQY

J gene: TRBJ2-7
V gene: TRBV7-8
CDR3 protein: ASSSDRVRAYEQY

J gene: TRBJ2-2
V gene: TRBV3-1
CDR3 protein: ASTRWDRKVSTGELF

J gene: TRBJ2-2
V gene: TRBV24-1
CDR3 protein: ATSDPLVRARNTGELF

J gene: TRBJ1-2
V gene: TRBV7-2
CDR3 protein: ASSLGNSRGGGYT

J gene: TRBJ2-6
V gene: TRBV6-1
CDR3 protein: ASGTSLSGANVLT

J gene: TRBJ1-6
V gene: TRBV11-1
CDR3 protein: ASAWVWDSPLH

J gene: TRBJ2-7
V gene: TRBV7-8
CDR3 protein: ASSLALPLEQY

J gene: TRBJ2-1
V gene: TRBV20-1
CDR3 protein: SATLLGGADYNEQF

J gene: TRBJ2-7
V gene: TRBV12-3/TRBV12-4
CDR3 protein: ASRGFRTSEQY

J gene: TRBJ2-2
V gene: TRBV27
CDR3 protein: ASRPGSIAGELF

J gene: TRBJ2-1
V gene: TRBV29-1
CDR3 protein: SVARLAGVNEQF

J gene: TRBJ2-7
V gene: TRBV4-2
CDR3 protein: ASSQQGWEQY

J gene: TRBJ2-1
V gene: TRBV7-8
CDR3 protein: ASSHKGGRVNEQF